These 20 T cell receptor beta chains share one sample of origin, sequenced in a study of CD8 T cells in Susac syndrome. With random hexamers, roughly 0.45 to 1 ug RNA was reverse transcribed. TCRdb ran MiXCR on the immunoSEQ multiplex PCR reads and lists one entry per CDR3 protein. The table lists 120,000 or so distinct CDR3 sequences, more than 90% of them singletons. Sequencing used CD8+ T cells from PBMCs. The receptors originated from a human donor with Susac syndrome.

V usage is TRBV3-1 and J usage is TRBJ1-6; D remains unclear. There are 13 residues in the CDR3. The germline V gene has CDR1 LGHDT and CDR2 YNNKEL (reference sequence). The V end lost 1 base, the J end lost 12 bases, and 10 bases lay between the germline ends. In DNA, the CDR3 is TGTGCCAGCAGCCAAGGACAACTCGAACCCCTCCACTTT. This sequence encodes CASSQGQLEPLHF.

The chain combines TRBV30 with TRBJ1-3, with D possibly being TRBD1 (6 bases). Germline V gene data show CDR1 as GTSNPN and CDR2 as SVGIG (reference sequence). Trimming took off 1 base at V and 0 bases at J, with 13 bases between the two ends. The CDR3 totals 16 residues. CDR3 DNA sequence: TGTGCCTGGAGTGGCTGGGACATCGGCTCTGGAAACACCATATATTTT. Protein: CAWSGWDIGSGNTIYF.

The genes are TRBV29-1 and TRBJ1-2; TRBD1 aligns across 8 bases. CDR1 is SQVTM and CDR2 is ANQGSEA in the germline V gene. Trimming cost V 6 bases and J 7 bases; bases outside gene matches: 7. CDR3 length: 12 residues. CDR3 residues: CSVVDRAAGYTF. The CDR3 nucleotides read TGCAGCGTCGTGGACAGGGCGGCTGGCTACACCTTC.

The CDR3 coding sequence is TGTGCCAGCAGCCCCCGGCCCGTGCGAACCGGGGAGCTGTTTTTT. It translates to CASSPRPVRTGELFF. V and J are TRBV13 and TRBJ2-2; D is uncertain. V dropped 5 bases and J dropped 5 bases, with 15 bases sitting between them. The CDR3 has 15 amino acids. Germline assignment: CDR1 PRHDT and CDR2 FYEKMQ (reference sequence).

This clonotype was recorded once. The CDR3 loop reads CASSLDQGNYGYTF. DNA for the CDR3: TGTGCCAGCAGCTTAGATCAGGGAAACTATGGCTACACCTTC. The chain is built from TRBV7-9 and TRBJ1-2, with D possibly TRBD1 on 5 matching bases. The CDR3 has 14 amino acids. V shed 1 base and J shed 2 bases, with 8 bases lying between them. Germline CDR1 is SEHNR and CDR2 is FQNEAQ (reference sequence).

The chain has TRBV4-3 and TRBJ2-7, with D perhaps TRBD1 (6 bases). V was cut by 0 bases and J by 4 bases, with 10 bases left in between. The CDR3 is 14 residues long. Germline-derived CDR1 and CDR2 are LGHNA and YSLEER. The CDR3 is CASSQEGRGYEQYF. The CDR3 DNA sequence: TGCGCCAGCAGCCAAGAAGGCAGGGGTTACGAGCAGTACTTC.

This clonotype is a singleton in its sample. The chain is built from TRBV6-4 and TRBJ1-2; possibly TRBD1 for D (5 bases). Germline V lookup: CDR1 MRHNA, CDR2 SNTAGT. Trimming removed 3 bases at V and 4 bases at J, with 9 bases between. There are 13 residues in the CDR3. DNA of the CDR3: TGTGCCAGCAGTGAGGTTGGGGGCTATGGCTACACCTTC. Amino acid sequence: CASSEVGGYGYTF.

The gene calls are TRBV19 and TRBJ1-5, with D possibly TRBD1 on 5 matching bases. V gave up 0 bases and J gave up 7 bases, with 10 bases separating them. The CDR3 has 14 amino acids. The germline gives CDR1 LNHDA, CDR2 SQIVND (reference sequence). CDR3 loop: CASSIEGVAQPQHF. The CDR3 DNA reads TGTGCCAGTAGTATAGAGGGGGTGGCCCAGCCCCAGCATTTT.

This clonotype was found once. V gene TRBV5-5 combines with J gene TRBJ2-5, with D possibly matching TRBD2 (6 bases). Trimming removed 0 bases from V and 5 bases from J, with 11 bases in between. This CDR3 comprises 14 residues. Per the germline V gene, CDR1 is SGHKS and CDR2 is YYEKEE (reference sequence). The CDR3 bases are TGTGCCAGCAGCTTGGCAAGCGGGCGGGAGACCCAGTACTTC. It yields the protein CASSLASGRETQYF.

The chain carries TRBV9 and TRBJ1-4; D gene ambiguous. The CDR3 runs to 15 residues. Deletions cut 0 bases from V and 4 bases from J, with 10 bases between. Germline V lookup: CDR1 SGDLS, CDR2 YYNGEE. The CDR3 loop reads CASSVDGRNNEKLFF. The CDR3 DNA reads as TGTGCCAGCAGCGTAGACGGACGAAATAATGAAAAACTGTTTTTT.

The chain has TRBV5-6 and TRBJ2-7; TRBD2 agrees at 7 bases. J was trimmed by 2 bases and V by 1 base; bases with no gene match: 3. CDR3 length: 14 residues. Looked up from germline, CDR1 is SGHDT and CDR2 is YYEEEE. CDR3 in DNA: TGTGCCAGCAGCTTGCCCGGGAGGACCTACGAGCAGTACTTC. It codes for CASSLPGRTYEQYF.

The rearrangement uses TRBV5-4 and TRBJ2-2; 10 bases agree with TRBD2. CDR1 SGHNT and CDR2 YYREEE come from the germline V gene (reference sequence). CDR3 length: 15 residues. V gave up 7 bases and J gave up 4 bases; unmatched junction bases: 7. CDR3 sequence: CASGPSGGPTGELFF. CDR3 coding DNA: TGTGCCAGCGGCCCTAGCGGGGGCCCCACCGGGGAGCTGTTTTTT.

The chain carries TRBV14 and TRBJ1-1; unclear D gene. The CDR3 sequence is 15 residues long. V lost 4 bases, J lost 1 base, and 13 bases lay in between. Per germline, CDR1 SGHDN and CDR2 FVKESK. This CDR3 is CASSLDTLRNTEAFF. The CDR3 nucleotides read TGTGCCAGCAGCCTCGATACCTTGAGGAACACTGAAGCTTTCTTT.

The rearrangement joins TRBV30 to TRBJ2-7, with TRBD1 matching over 10 bases. V was pared by 2 bases and J by 5 bases, with 12 bases of the junction left unmatched. The CDR3 covers 16 residues. Germline CDR1 is GTSNPN and CDR2 is SVGIG (reference sequence). This CDR3 reads CAWSSRQGAAGDEQYF. CDR3 coding DNA: TGTGCCTGGAGTAGCCGACAGGGGGCAGCGGGCGACGAGCAGTACTTC.

The chain combines TRBV5-6 with TRBJ2-7, with no clear D. Trimming took 4 bases from V and 6 from J, leaving 11 bases between them. The CDR3 has 12 amino acids. Germline lookup yields CDR1 SGHDT and CDR2 YYEEEE. The CDR3 DNA reads TGTGCCAGCAGCCCTGGGGTCCGCGAGCAGTACTTC. This encodes CASSPGVREQYF.

CDR3 sequence reads: CASLSGGSYNEQFF. The CDR3 DNA follows: TGTGCCAGCCTAAGCGGGGGCTCCTACAATGAGCAGTTCTTC. The chain links TRBV6-5 to TRBJ2-1; 8 bases are shared with TRBD2. Trimming cost V 8 bases and J 0 bases; bases outside gene matches: 3. Germline V gene sequence: CDR1 MNHEY, CDR2 SVGAGI. This CDR3 spans 14 amino acids.

The V call is TRBV5-6, the J call TRBJ2-1; no definite D call. This CDR3 has 11 residues. The germline V gene has CDR1 SGHDT and CDR2 YYEEEE. The V end lost 5 bases, the J end lost 5 bases, and 5 bases lay between the germline ends. CDR3 residues: CASRINNEQFF. The CDR3, as DNA: TGTGCCAGCAGAATTAACAATGAGCAGTTCTTC.

The V and J genes are TRBV6-5 and TRBJ2-1, with D maybe TRBD1 (7 bases). This CDR3 has 13 residues. The V end was cut by 2 bases, the J end by 7 bases, with 9 bases between. In germline, CDR1 is MNHEY, CDR2 SVGAGI. The CDR3 protein is CASSYAGGNEQFF. CDR3 nucleotide sequence: TGTGCCAGCAGTTACGCAGGGGGGAATGAGCAGTTCTTC.

This chain connects TRBV6-5 to TRBJ2-7; D is perhaps TRBD1 (6 bases). The CDR3 sequence is 14 residues long. In germline, CDR1 is MNHEY, CDR2 SVGAGI. V was shortened by 3 bases and J by 0 bases, with 9 bases between the two germline ends. CDR3 amino acids: CASSYVGASYEQYF. In DNA, the CDR3 is TGTGCCAGCAGTTATGTGGGGGCCTCCTACGAGCAGTACTTC.

The V call is TRBV18, the J call TRBJ2-2, with 9 bases matching TRBD2. From germline, CDR1 is KGHSH and CDR2 LQKENI. The length of the CDR3 is 16 residues. J was trimmed by 4 bases and V by 4 bases; bases with no gene match: 7. The CDR3 spells CASSLAGDWVTGELFF. In DNA form, the CDR3 reads TGTGCCAGCTCACTAGCGGGAGACTGGGTCACCGGGGAGCTGTTTTTT.